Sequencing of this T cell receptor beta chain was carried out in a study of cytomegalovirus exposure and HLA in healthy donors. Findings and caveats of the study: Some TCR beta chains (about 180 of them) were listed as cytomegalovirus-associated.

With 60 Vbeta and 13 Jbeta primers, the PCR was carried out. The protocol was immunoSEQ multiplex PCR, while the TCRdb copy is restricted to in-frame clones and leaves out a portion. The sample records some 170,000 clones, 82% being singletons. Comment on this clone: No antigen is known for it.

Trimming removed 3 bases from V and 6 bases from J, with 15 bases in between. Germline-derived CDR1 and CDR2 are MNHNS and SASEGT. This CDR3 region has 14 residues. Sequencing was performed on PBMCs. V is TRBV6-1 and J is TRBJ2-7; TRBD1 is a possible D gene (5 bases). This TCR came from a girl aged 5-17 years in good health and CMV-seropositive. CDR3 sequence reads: CASSETATSTEQYF. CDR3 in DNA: TGTGCCAGCAGTGAGACAGCAACCTCGACCGAGCAGTACTTC.